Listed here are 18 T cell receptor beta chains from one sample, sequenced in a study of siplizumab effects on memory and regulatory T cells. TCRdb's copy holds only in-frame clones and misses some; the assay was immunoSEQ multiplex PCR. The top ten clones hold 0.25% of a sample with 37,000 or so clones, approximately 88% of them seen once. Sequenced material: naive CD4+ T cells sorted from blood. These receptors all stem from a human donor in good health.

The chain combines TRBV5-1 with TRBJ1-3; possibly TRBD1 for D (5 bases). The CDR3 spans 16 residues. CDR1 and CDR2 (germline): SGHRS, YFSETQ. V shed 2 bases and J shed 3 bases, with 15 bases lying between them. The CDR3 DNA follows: TGCGCCAGCAGCTTCGGGGACCACAAACGTGGAAACACCATATATTTT. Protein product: CASSFGDHKRGNTIYF.

This chain's CDR3 is CASSLGLGGNTIYF. DNA for the CDR3: TGTGCCAGCAGCTTGGGACTTGGAGGAAACACCATATATTTT. The chain is built from TRBV5-6 and TRBJ1-3; unclear D gene. The CDR3 sequence is 14 residues long. Trimming shortened V by 0 bases and J by 4 bases, and 8 bases separated the two germline ends. Germline V lookup: CDR1 SGHDT, CDR2 YYEEEE.

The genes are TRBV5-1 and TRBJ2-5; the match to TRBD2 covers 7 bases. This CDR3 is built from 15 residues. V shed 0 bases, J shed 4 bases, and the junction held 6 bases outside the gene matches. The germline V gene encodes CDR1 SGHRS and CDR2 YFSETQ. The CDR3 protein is CASSLARLAGETQYF. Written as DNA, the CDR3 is TGCGCCAGCAGCTTGGCCAGACTAGCAGGAGAGACCCAGTACTTC.

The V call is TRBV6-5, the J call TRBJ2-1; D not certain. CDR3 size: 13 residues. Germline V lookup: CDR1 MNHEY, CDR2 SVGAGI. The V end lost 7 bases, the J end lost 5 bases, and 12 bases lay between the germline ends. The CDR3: CASNRYGNNEQFF. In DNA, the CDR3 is TGTGCCAGCAATCGATACGGTAACAATGAGCAGTTCTTC.

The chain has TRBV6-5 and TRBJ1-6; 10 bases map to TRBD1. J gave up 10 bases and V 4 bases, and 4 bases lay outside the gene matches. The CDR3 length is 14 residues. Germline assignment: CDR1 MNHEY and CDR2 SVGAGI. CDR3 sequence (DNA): TGTGCCAGCAGTTCCGGGACAGGGGAGTCACCCCTCCACTTT. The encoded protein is CASSSGTGESPLHF.

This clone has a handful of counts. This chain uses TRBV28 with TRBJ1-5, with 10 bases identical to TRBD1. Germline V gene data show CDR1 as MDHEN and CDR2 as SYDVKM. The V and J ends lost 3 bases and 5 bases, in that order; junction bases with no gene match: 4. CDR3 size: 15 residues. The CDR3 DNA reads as TGTGCCAGCAGTTTCGGACAGGGGGGAGATCAGCCCCAGCATTTT. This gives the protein CASSFGQGGDQPQHF.

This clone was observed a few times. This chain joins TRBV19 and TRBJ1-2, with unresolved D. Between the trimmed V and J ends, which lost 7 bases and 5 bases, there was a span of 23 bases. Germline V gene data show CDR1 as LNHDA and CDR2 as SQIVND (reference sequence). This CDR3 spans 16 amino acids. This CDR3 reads CASTQTPASRSYGYTF. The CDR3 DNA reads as TGTGCCAGTACCCAAACCCCTGCGAGCAGGTCGTATGGCTACACCTTC.

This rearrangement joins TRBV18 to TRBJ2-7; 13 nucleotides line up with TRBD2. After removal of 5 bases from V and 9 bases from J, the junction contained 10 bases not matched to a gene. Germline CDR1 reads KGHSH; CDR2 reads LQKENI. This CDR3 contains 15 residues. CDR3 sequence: CASSAGTSGTQGQYF. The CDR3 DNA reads TGTGCCAGCTCAGCAGGGACTAGCGGGACCCAAGGGCAGTACTTC.

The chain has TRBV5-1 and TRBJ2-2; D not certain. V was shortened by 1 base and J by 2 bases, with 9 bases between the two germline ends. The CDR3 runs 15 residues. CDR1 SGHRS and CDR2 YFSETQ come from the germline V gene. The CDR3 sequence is CASSLFPTNTGELFF. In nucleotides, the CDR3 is TGCGCCAGCAGCTTGTTTCCCACCAACACCGGGGAGCTGTTTTTT.

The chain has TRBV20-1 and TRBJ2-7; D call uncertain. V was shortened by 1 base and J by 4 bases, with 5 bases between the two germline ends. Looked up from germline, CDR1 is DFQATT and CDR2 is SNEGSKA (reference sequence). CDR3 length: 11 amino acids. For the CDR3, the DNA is TGCAGTGCTAGAGTGGGATACGAGCAGTACTTC. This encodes CSARVGYEQYF.

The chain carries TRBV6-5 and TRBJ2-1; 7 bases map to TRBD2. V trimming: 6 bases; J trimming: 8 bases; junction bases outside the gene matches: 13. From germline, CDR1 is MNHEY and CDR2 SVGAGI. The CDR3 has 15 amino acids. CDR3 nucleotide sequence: TGTGCCAGCAGCCGGGGGTTTGGGGGGGACTATGAGCAGTTCTTC. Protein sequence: CASSRGFGGDYEQFF.

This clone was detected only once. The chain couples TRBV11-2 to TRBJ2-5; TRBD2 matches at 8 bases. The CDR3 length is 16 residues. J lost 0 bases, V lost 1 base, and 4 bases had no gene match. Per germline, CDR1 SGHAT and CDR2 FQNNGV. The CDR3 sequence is CASSLAGGKYQETQYF. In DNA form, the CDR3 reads TGTGCCAGCAGCTTAGCGGGGGGGAAGTACCAAGAGACCCAGTACTTC.

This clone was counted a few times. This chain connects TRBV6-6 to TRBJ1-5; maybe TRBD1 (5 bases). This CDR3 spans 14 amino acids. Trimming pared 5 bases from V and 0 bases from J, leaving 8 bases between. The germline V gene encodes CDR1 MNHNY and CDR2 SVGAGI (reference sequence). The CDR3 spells CASSKDISNQPQHF. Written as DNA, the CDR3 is TGTGCCAGCAGTAAGGACATTAGCAATCAGCCCCAGCATTTT.

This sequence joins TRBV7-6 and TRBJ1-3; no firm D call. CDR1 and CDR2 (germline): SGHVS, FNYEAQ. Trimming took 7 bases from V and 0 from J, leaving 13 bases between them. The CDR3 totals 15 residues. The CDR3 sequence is CASTNPTASGNTIYF. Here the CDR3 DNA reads TGTGCCAGCACTAATCCGACCGCCTCTGGAAACACCATATATTTT.

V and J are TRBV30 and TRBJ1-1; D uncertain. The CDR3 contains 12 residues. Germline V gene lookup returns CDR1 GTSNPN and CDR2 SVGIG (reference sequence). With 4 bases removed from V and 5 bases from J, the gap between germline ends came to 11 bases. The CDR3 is CAWKGGGTEAFF. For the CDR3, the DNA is TGTGCCTGGAAGGGTGGAGGGACTGAAGCTTTCTTT.

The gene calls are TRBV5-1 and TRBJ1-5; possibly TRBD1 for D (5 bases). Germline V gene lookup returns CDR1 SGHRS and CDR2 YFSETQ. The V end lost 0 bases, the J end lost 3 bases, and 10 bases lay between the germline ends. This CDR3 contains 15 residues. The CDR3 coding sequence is TGCGCCAGCAGCTTGGCAGGGAGAGTCAATCAGCCCCAGCATTTT. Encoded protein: CASSLAGRVNQPQHF.

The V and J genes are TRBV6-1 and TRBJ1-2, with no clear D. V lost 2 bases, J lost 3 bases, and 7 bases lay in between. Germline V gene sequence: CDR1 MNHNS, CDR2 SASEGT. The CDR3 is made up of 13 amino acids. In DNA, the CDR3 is TGTGCCAGCAGTGAACGGGAAGACTATGGCTACACCTTC. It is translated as CASSEREDYGYTF.

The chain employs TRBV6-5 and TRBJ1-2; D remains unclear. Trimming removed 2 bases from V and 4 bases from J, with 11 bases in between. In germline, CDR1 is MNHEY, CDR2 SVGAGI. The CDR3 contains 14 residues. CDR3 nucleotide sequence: TGTGCCAGCAGTTACGGGGTCGGGAGCTATGGCTACACCTTC. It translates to CASSYGVGSYGYTF.